This TCR beta chain was documented in a study of regulatory T cells in long-lasting Graves disease. Notes on the study in general: Relative to newly diagnosed Graves' patients, persistent ones had lower TCR diversity.

There are many counts of this clonotype. Its antigen remains unidentified. For TCR beta, libraries came from iRepertoire HTBI primers and Arm-PCR of CDR3 regions. TCRdb re-called the multiplex PCR reads through MiXCR, storing one row per CDR3 protein. Here the sample spans around 450,000 distinct CDR3 sequences, 16% being singletons. Germline assignment: CDR1 SGHAT and CDR2 FQNNGV. This CDR3 is built from 15 residues. Losses at the gene ends were 2 bases for V and 5 bases for J; bases not matched to a gene: 6. Noted time point: newly diagnosed GD, antithyroid drugs for less than 3 months. The TCR library used RNA extracted from PBMCs. These sequences were also reported in another study, on T cells in Graves' hyperthyroidism and ophthalmopathy.

The chain uses TRBV11-2 and TRBJ2-7, with 10 bases lining up with TRBD2. The sample was peripheral blood mononuclear cells (PBMCs), taken at new diagnosis, from a patient treated with antithyroid drugs. This TCR was recovered from a man in his forties with Graves disease. CDR3 protein: CASSLRLAGDHEQYF. DNA of the CDR3: TGTGCCAGCAGCTTACGGCTAGCGGGAGACCACGAGCAGTACTTC.